This T cell receptor (beta chain) came from a study of cytomegalovirus exposure and HLA in healthy donors. Findings of the study overall: Researchers counted 180 or so TCR beta chains as cytomegalovirus-associated.

In the case of this clone: Its antigen is as yet unknown.

This CDR3 spans 15 amino acids. Germline assignment: CDR1 SGHTA and CDR2 FQGTGA. V lost 2 bases, J lost 4 bases, and 14 bases lay in between. The donors were part of the validation cohort of roughly 130 subjects. That cohort was separate from the first cohort, which comprised roughly 670 subjects. Some clones are missing from TCRdb's copy, which holds only in-frame ones; the method was immunoSEQ multiplex PCR. The sample lists fewer than 200,000 clones; roughly 85% were seen once. This rearrangement joins TRBV7-3 to TRBJ1-2; maybe TRBD1 (6 bases). Material: PBMCs. The TCR sequence derives from a man aged 18 to 35 in good health and CMV-seropositive. Written as DNA, the CDR3 is TGTGCCAGCAGCTTAGACAGGCCGGGAGGCTATGGCTACACCTTC. This sequence encodes CASSLDRPGGYGYTF.